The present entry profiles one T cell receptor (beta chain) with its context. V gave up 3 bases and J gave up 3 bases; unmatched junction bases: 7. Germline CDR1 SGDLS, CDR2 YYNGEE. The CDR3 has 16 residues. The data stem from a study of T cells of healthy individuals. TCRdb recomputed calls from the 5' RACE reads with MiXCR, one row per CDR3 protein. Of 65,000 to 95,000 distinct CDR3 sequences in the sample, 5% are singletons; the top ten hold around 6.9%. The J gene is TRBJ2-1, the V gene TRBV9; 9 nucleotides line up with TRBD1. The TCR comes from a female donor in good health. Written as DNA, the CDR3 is TGTGCCAGCAGCGCGAGCCGGGACAGGGACTACAATGAGCAGTTCTTC. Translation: CASSASRDRDYNEQFF.